The 2 T cell receptor beta chains below all came from one sample that was sequenced in a study of T cells expressing NK-cell markers. Following a re-call of the 5' RACE reads, TCRdb has one entry per CDR3 protein and lacks DNA. The specimen's table records approximately 550,000 distinct CDR3 sequences. Sample: blood T cells: a sorted CD56 or NKG2C T cell subset, CD4+ or CD8+ T cells, or bulk PBMC T cells (not recorded which). The receptors shown here come from a man between 18 and 29 years old in good health.

V gene TRBV5-1 combines with J gene TRBJ1-6; there is no DNA to check the TCRdb D call of TRBD1. Germline loops: CDR1 SGHRS, CDR2 YFSETQ. This CDR3 is 16 amino acids long. CDR3 in amino acids: CASSLAGTGNNSPLHF.

The CDR3 region is CAWSEGRHNEQYF. This rearrangement joins TRBV30 to TRBJ2-7; no DNA is available, so the TRBD1 call from TCRdb remains unchecked. The CDR3 consists of 13 residues. The germline CDR1 and CDR2 sequences are GTSNPN and SVGIG (reference sequence).